A single TCR beta chain is shown here with its context. The data were obtained in a study of blood T cell repertoires in COVID-19. Study details: Whether acute or convalescent, the COVID-19 samples came from the United States, Italy and Spain.

The table came from immunoSEQ multiplex PCR; TCRdb's copy has only in-frame clones and leaves some out. This table holds under 150,000 clones, more than 75% found once. V was cut by 6 bases and J by 5 bases, with 20 bases left in between. The germline CDR1 and CDR2 sequences are SQVTM and ANQGSEA. This CDR3 is 15 amino acids long. The rearrangement joins TRBV29-1 to TRBJ2-1; D unresolved. Sequenced: peripheral blood. This clonotype originated in a man aged 35 to 55 with acute or convalescent COVID-19. The CDR3 DNA follows: TGCAGCGTAGAAACAACAGCCTGGGCCGACAATGAGCAGTTCTTC. This translates into CSVETTAWADNEQFF.